This T cell receptor beta chain was sequenced during a study of cytomegalovirus exposure and HLA in healthy donors. Whole-study findings and limits: With later analysis, a missense DCLRE1C variant became linked to TCR beta V- and J-gene trimming.

Concerning this clone: The antigen is not known.

In the PCR, 60 Vbeta and 13 Jbeta primers were used. Sequenced by immunoSEQ multiplex PCR; TCRdb stores in-frame clones only, minus some. The sample consists of 140,000 or so clones, more than 75% of them appearing once. Trimming left V 0 bases short and J 5 bases short, with 12 bases between. The germline gives CDR1 SGHRS, CDR2 YFSETQ. The CDR3 runs to 15 residues. The specimen was PBMCs. The V gene is TRBV5-1, the J gene TRBJ2-1; weak D call: TRBD1 (6 bases). The sequence came from a man in his forties or fifties in good health and CMV-seronegative. The CDR3 loop is CASSLVGTSNNEQFF. As DNA, the CDR3 is TGCGCCAGCAGCTTGGTAGGGACATCGAACAATGAGCAGTTCTTC.